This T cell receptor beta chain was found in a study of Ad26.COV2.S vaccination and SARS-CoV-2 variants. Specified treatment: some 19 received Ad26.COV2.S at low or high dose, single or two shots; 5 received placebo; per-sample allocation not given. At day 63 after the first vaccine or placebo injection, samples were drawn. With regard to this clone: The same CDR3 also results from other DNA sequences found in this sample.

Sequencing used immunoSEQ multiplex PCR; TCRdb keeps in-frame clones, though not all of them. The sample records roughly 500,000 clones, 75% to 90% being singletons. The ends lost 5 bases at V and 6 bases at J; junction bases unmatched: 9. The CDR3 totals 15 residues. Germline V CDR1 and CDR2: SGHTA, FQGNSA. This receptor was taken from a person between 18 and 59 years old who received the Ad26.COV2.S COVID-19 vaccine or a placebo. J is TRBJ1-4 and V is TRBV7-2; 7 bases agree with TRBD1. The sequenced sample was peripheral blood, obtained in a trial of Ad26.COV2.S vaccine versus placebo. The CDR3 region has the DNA TGTGCCAGCAGCCTAACAGGGGATGGATATGAAAAACTGTTTTTT. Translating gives CASSLTGDGYEKLFF.